This is a list of T cell receptor beta chains from one sample in a study of cytomegalovirus exposure and HLA in healthy donors. Method: immunoSEQ multiplex PCR; TCRdb's copy keeps in-frame clones and lacks some. The sample has about 130,000 clones, less than 85% seen once; the top ten hold approximately 10%. The specimen sequenced was PBMCs. These receptors were taken from a man aged 25 to 40 in good health and CMV-seropositive. Each CDR3 is given with its conserved first and last residue. The D gene is left open where the match is weak. Expanded clones get a size class; other rows say once, few or many, or leave the size out.

abundance: .
j_gene: TRBJ1-1
v_gene: TRBV6-6
d_gene: .
CDR3nt: TGTGCCAGCAGTTACTCGTCTTCTGTAATTGAAGCTTTCTTT
CDR3aa: CASSYSSSVIEAFF

abundance: .
j_gene: TRBJ2-5
v_gene: TRBV5-1
d_gene: TRBD1
CDR3nt: TGCGCCAGCAGCTCGGGACAGGTTCAAGAGACCCAGTACTTC
CDR3aa: CASSSGQVQETQYF

abundance: .
j_gene: TRBJ2-5
v_gene: TRBV5-1
d_gene: TRBD1
CDR3nt: TGCGCCAGCAGCTACAGGGGGACGGGAGAGACCCAGTACTTC
CDR3aa: CASSYRGTGETQYF

abundance: .
j_gene: TRBJ2-7
v_gene: TRBV5-1
d_gene: TRBD1
CDR3nt: TGCGCCAGCAGCTTGAACGGACAGGGGGATCGTCAGCAGTACTTC
CDR3aa: CASSLNGQGDRQQYF

abundance: few
j_gene: TRBJ2-2
v_gene: TRBV10-3
d_gene: .
CDR3nt: TGTGCCACAGGGGCGAACACCGGGGAGCTGTTTTTT
CDR3aa: CATGANTGELFF

abundance: .
j_gene: TRBJ1-2
v_gene: TRBV10-3
d_gene: .
CDR3nt: TGTGCCATCAGTGCCTCGGGTGACTATGGCTACACCTTC
CDR3aa: CAISASGDYGYTF

abundance: .
j_gene: TRBJ2-3
v_gene: TRBV28
d_gene: .
CDR3nt: TGTGCCACCTCGTTAAGGCAGGCAGTGGGTACGCAGTATTTT
CDR3aa: CATSLRQAVGTQYF

abundance: .
j_gene: TRBJ1-1
v_gene: TRBV12-5
d_gene: .
CDR3nt: TGTGCTAGTGGTTTGGGGCGCGGTGGGACTGAAGCTTTCTTT
CDR3aa: CASGLGRGGTEAFF

abundance: .
j_gene: TRBJ1-2
v_gene: TRBV29-1
d_gene: TRBD1
CDR3nt: TGCAGCGTTGAAGATCTCGACAGGGCCCAGGGTGGCTACACCTTC
CDR3aa: CSVEDLDRAQGGYTF

abundance: .
j_gene: TRBJ2-3
v_gene: TRBV2
d_gene: .
CDR3nt: TGTGCCAGCAGTGACGTAATTCGTGGGGGCGGAGCCCCAGATACGCAGTATTTT
CDR3aa: CASSDVIRGGGAPDTQYF

abundance: .
j_gene: TRBJ1-2
v_gene: TRBV7-9
d_gene: TRBD1
CDR3nt: TGTTCCAGCAGCTTATTAGACAGGGGAGGCGTTGGCTACACCTTC
CDR3aa: CSSSLLDRGGVGYTF

abundance: .
j_gene: TRBJ1-2
v_gene: TRBV18
d_gene: TRBD1
CDR3nt: TGTGCCAGCTCACCGGGACAGGGAAGCGAAGGAGGCTACACCTTC
CDR3aa: CASSPGQGSEGGYTF

abundance: .
j_gene: TRBJ2-3
v_gene: TRBV5-5
d_gene: TRBD2
CDR3nt: TGTGCCAGCAGCTTACTAGCGGGGGGGCCGACAGATACGCAGTATTTT
CDR3aa: CASSLLAGGPTDTQYF

abundance: few
j_gene: TRBJ1-1
v_gene: TRBV2
d_gene: .
CDR3nt: TGTGCCAGCAGTGAATCGGGAGGGAGTGTTGAAGCTTTCTTT
CDR3aa: CASSESGGSVEAFF

abundance: .
j_gene: TRBJ2-3
v_gene: TRBV9
d_gene: TRBD2
CDR3nt: TGTGCCAGCAGCGTAGAACTAGCGGGGGGTGCAGATACGCAGTATTTT
CDR3aa: CASSVELAGGADTQYF

abundance: .
j_gene: TRBJ2-3
v_gene: TRBV9
d_gene: TRBD2
CDR3nt: TGTGCCAGCAGCGTAGTGTCGGCGGGGGGGTCAGATACGCAGTATTTT
CDR3aa: CASSVVSAGGSDTQYF

abundance: .
j_gene: TRBJ1-1
v_gene: TRBV27
d_gene: TRBD1
CDR3nt: TGTGCCAGCAGTTTATATTGGACAGGGATAATGAACACTGAAGCTTTCTTT
CDR3aa: CASSLYWTGIMNTEAFF

abundance: .
j_gene: TRBJ2-6
v_gene: TRBV19
d_gene: .
CDR3nt: TGTGCCAGTAGTAGACTTAGCTCTGGGGCCAACGTCCTGACTTTC
CDR3aa: CASSRLSSGANVLTF

abundance: .
j_gene: TRBJ2-7
v_gene: TRBV29-1
d_gene: TRBD1
CDR3nt: TGCAGCGTTGCCCCGGGACAGGGTCACGAGCAGTACTTC
CDR3aa: CSVAPGQGHEQYF

abundance: once
j_gene: TRBJ1-1
v_gene: TRBV19
d_gene: TRBD1
CDR3nt: TGTGCCAGTAACCCGGGACAGTGGAACACTGAAGCTTTCTTT
CDR3aa: CASNPGQWNTEAFF

abundance: .
j_gene: TRBJ1-3
v_gene: TRBV6-1
d_gene: TRBD1
CDR3nt: TGTGCCAGCAGCCCGGGACAGGGAAGAAACACCATATATTTT
CDR3aa: CASSPGQGRNTIYF

abundance: .
j_gene: TRBJ2-1
v_gene: TRBV5-5
d_gene: .
CDR3nt: TGTGCCAGCAGCTTGACTCTTACCTACAATGAGCAGTTCTTC
CDR3aa: CASSLTLTYNEQFF

abundance: .
j_gene: TRBJ2-1
v_gene: TRBV9
d_gene: .
CDR3nt: TGTGCCAGCAGCGTAGATTACGGCTCCTACAATGAGCAGTTCTTC
CDR3aa: CASSVDYGSYNEQFF

abundance: .
j_gene: TRBJ1-5
v_gene: TRBV6-5
d_gene: TRBD1
CDR3nt: TGTGCCAGCAGTTCCCCGGGACAGGGGGACAATCAGCCCCAGCATTTT
CDR3aa: CASSSPGQGDNQPQHF

abundance: few
j_gene: TRBJ2-5
v_gene: TRBV7-9
d_gene: TRBD1
CDR3nt: TGTGCCAGCAGACAAAGGGGGCCCCAAGAGACCCAGTACTTC
CDR3aa: CASRQRGPQETQYF

abundance: .
j_gene: TRBJ2-7
v_gene: TRBV6-5
d_gene: TRBD1
CDR3nt: TGTGCCAGCAGTGGGACAGGGCCCTCCTACGAGCAGTACTTC
CDR3aa: CASSGTGPSYEQYF

abundance: .
j_gene: TRBJ1-3
v_gene: TRBV21-1
d_gene: .
CDR3nt: TGTGCCAGCAGCAAAGAGGCAGGGAGGGAAAACACCATATATTTT
CDR3aa: CASSKEAGRENTIYF

abundance: .
j_gene: TRBJ1-4
v_gene: TRBV7-9
d_gene: .
CDR3nt: TGTGCCAGCAGCTTAGCGTATCGGGGGGCCAGGAATGAAAAACTGTTTTTT
CDR3aa: CASSLAYRGARNEKLFF

abundance: once
j_gene: TRBJ2-1
v_gene: TRBV5-1
d_gene: TRBD1
CDR3nt: TGCGCCAGCAGCCCGGTAATCGGACAGGGGGCGCGTAATGAGCAGTTCTTC
CDR3aa: CASSPVIGQGARNEQFF

abundance: .
j_gene: TRBJ2-5
v_gene: TRBV9
d_gene: .
CDR3nt: TGTGCCAGCAGCGAGGGGGGGGCAGGGGAAGAGACCCAGTACTTC
CDR3aa: CASSEGGAGEETQYF

abundance: .
j_gene: TRBJ1-4
v_gene: TRBV27
d_gene: .
CDR3nt: TGTGCCAGCAGTTTAAGACAGTCAATTGAAAAACTGTTTTTT
CDR3aa: CASSLRQSIEKLFF

abundance: .
j_gene: TRBJ2-5
v_gene: TRBV7-3
d_gene: TRBD2
CDR3nt: TGTGCCAGCAGCTTAACAGGGCCCAGAAGCGGGGGTGACGAACAAGAGACCCAGTACTTC
CDR3aa: CASSLTGPRSGGDEQETQYF

abundance: .
j_gene: TRBJ2-3
v_gene: TRBV30
d_gene: TRBD2
CDR3nt: TGTGCCTGGAGCGCTAGAGCGGGGGGGGTTGATACGCAGTATTTT
CDR3aa: CAWSARAGGVDTQYF

abundance: few
j_gene: TRBJ2-7
v_gene: TRBV4-1
d_gene: TRBD1
CDR3nt: TGCGCCAGCAGCCTCCGGGACAGGGGATACGAGCAGTACTTC
CDR3aa: CASSLRDRGYEQYF

abundance: .
j_gene: TRBJ2-1
v_gene: TRBV9
d_gene: .
CDR3nt: TGTGCCAGCAGCGCGGGTTGGGCAGGGTATTACAATGAGCAGTTCTTC
CDR3aa: CASSAGWAGYYNEQFF

abundance: .
j_gene: TRBJ1-1
v_gene: TRBV6-4
d_gene: .
CDR3nt: TGTGCCAGCAGTGTTTACCAGGGCACTGAAGCTTTCTTT
CDR3aa: CASSVYQGTEAFF

abundance: .
j_gene: TRBJ1-1
v_gene: TRBV7-3
d_gene: .
CDR3nt: TGTGCCAGCAGCCCGGTGGCAGGAGGACGGGGTGTGGAAGCTTTCTTT
CDR3aa: CASSPVAGGRGVEAFF

abundance: .
j_gene: TRBJ2-1
v_gene: TRBV11-3
d_gene: TRBD2
CDR3nt: TGTGCCAGCAGCTTAGATTACGGGGGGGCGGGAAATGAGCAGTTCTTC
CDR3aa: CASSLDYGGAGNEQFF

abundance: few
j_gene: TRBJ2-5
v_gene: TRBV7-7
d_gene: TRBD1
CDR3nt: TGTGCCAGCAGCCTCGGGACAGAAGAGACCCAGTACTTC
CDR3aa: CASSLGTEETQYF

abundance: few
j_gene: TRBJ2-7
v_gene: TRBV6-5
d_gene: TRBD1
CDR3nt: TGTGCCAGCAGTTACTCCCGGGACAGAGCCTACGAGCAGTACTTC
CDR3aa: CASSYSRDRAYEQYF

abundance: once
j_gene: TRBJ2-7
v_gene: TRBV6-5
d_gene: TRBD2
CDR3nt: TGTGCCAGCACCTCGGGGGGTAGCTACGAGCAGTACTTC
CDR3aa: CASTSGGSYEQYF

abundance: .
j_gene: TRBJ1-4
v_gene: TRBV28
d_gene: .
CDR3nt: TGTGCCAGCAGTTTACAGGCTGAGGAAAAACTGTTTTTT
CDR3aa: CASSLQAEEKLFF

abundance: .
j_gene: TRBJ1-5
v_gene: TRBV6-1
d_gene: .
CDR3nt: TGTGCCAGCAGTGAAGTGTCGGCAGGGAGCAATCAGCCCCAGCATTTT
CDR3aa: CASSEVSAGSNQPQHF

abundance: .
j_gene: TRBJ2-7
v_gene: TRBV2
d_gene: TRBD1
CDR3nt: TGTGCCAGCACGGGACAGCTAACCCTCTACGAGCAGTACTTC
CDR3aa: CASTGQLTLYEQYF

abundance: .
j_gene: TRBJ2-7
v_gene: TRBV7-9
d_gene: TRBD1
CDR3nt: TGTGCCAGCACCAGGGGGAAAGGAGCCTACGAGCAGTACTTC
CDR3aa: CASTRGKGAYEQYF

abundance: .
j_gene: TRBJ2-1
v_gene: TRBV27
d_gene: .
CDR3nt: TGTGCCAGCAGTTCTCGGTACAATGAGCAGTTCTTC
CDR3aa: CASSSRYNEQFF

abundance: .
j_gene: TRBJ1-2
v_gene: TRBV7-8
d_gene: .
CDR3nt: TGTGCCAGCACCGCCGGGGTTTTGACGGGCTACACCTTC
CDR3aa: CASTAGVLTGYTF

abundance: .
j_gene: TRBJ2-1
v_gene: TRBV2
d_gene: TRBD1
CDR3nt: TGTGCCAGCAGCCGGGACAGGGAGGTAAATGAGCAGTTCTTC
CDR3aa: CASSRDREVNEQFF

abundance: .
j_gene: TRBJ2-5
v_gene: TRBV5-1
d_gene: .
CDR3nt: TGCGCCAGCAGCTTGTTTGGGGCGTACCAAGAGACCCAGTACTTC
CDR3aa: CASSLFGAYQETQYF

abundance: .
j_gene: TRBJ1-2
v_gene: TRBV9
d_gene: .
CDR3nt: TGTGCCAGCAGCGTAGATTTGGGGAGTTATGGCTACACCTTC
CDR3aa: CASSVDLGSYGYTF

abundance: .
j_gene: TRBJ2-5
v_gene: TRBV10-2
d_gene: TRBD1
CDR3nt: TGCGCCAGCAGTGAGTCGACCAGGGGGCGAGAGACCCAGTACTTC
CDR3aa: CASSESTRGRETQYF

abundance: .
j_gene: TRBJ1-1
v_gene: TRBV6-5
d_gene: .
CDR3nt: TGTGCCAGCTCCCAGGGCGCCGCGGCTGAAGCTTTCTTT
CDR3aa: CASSQGAAAEAFF